Below, 5 T cell receptor beta chains from the same sample are listed, as sequenced in a study of OX40 agonist ivuxolimab in advanced cancers. The protocol was immunoSEQ multiplex PCR, while the TCRdb copy is restricted to in-frame clones and leaves out a portion. Here the sample spans around 51,000 clones, about 80% being singletons. Sequences were derived from CD4+ or CD8+ T cells sorted from blood, sampled in a trial of the OX40 agonist ivuxolimab. The receptors stem from an adult with an advanced solid tumor such as melanoma, head and neck, liver or kidney cancer.

The V gene is TRBV4-1, the J gene TRBJ1-4, with D perhaps TRBD1 (6 bases). The CDR3 is made up of 17 amino acids. Germline values: CDR1 MGHRA, CDR2 YSYEKL. Trimming removed 0 bases at V and 6 bases at J, with 17 bases between. In nucleotides, the CDR3 is TGCGCCAGCAGCCAAGATTCGGACAGCGTACCTTATGAAAAACTGTTTTTT. It yields the protein CASSQDSDSVPYEKLFF.

DNA of the CDR3: TGTGCCAGTAGTGTGTCTAGCGGCCAAGAGACCCAGTACTTC. Amino acids: CASSVSSGQETQYF. The V call is TRBV19, the J call TRBJ2-5; 7 bases are a match to TRBD2. The CDR3 contains 14 residues. The V segment lost 5 bases and the J segment 1 base; nucleotides outside the gene matches: 4. From germline, CDR1 is LNHDA and CDR2 SQIVND (reference sequence). Full variable domain (remainder filled in from reference TRBV19 and TRBJ2-5): DGGITQSPKYLFRKEGQNVTLSCEQNLNHDAMYWYRQDPGQGLRLIYYSQIVNDFQKGDIAEGYSVSREKKESFPLTVTSAQKNPTAFYLCASSVSSGQETQYFGPGTRLLVL.

The genes are TRBV5-1 and TRBJ1-1; a weak D match, TRBD1 (6 bases). Germline lookup yields CDR1 SGHRS and CDR2 YFSETQ. This CDR3 has 13 amino acids. Trimming pared 2 bases from V and 5 bases from J, leaving 10 bases between. CDR3 residues: CASSLNRATEAFF. The CDR3 nucleotides are TGCGCCAGCAGCTTAAACAGGGCTACTGAAGCTTTCTTT.

This clone was detected only once. This CDR3 is CASTDSYGYTF. The CDR3 nucleotides are TGTGCCAGTACTGACAGCTATGGCTACACCTTC. This chain uses TRBV19 with TRBJ1-2, with a possible D match to TRBD1 (5 bases). V was shortened by 7 bases and J by 4 bases, with 7 bases between the two germline ends. The CDR3 consists of 11 residues. Germline V lookup: CDR1 LNHDA, CDR2 SQIVND (reference sequence).

The rearrangement links TRBV7-9 to TRBJ2-1; D perhaps matches TRBD1 (6 bases). The V end was cut by 5 bases, the J end by 7 bases, with 15 bases between. CDR1 SEHNR and CDR2 FQNEAQ come from the germline V gene (reference sequence). This CDR3 has 14 residues. The chain's CDR3 is CASSQWPGENEQFF. The CDR3 nucleotides are TGTGCCAGCAGCCAATGGCCAGGGGAAAATGAGCAGTTCTTC. The variable domain in full, with the rest retrieved from reference TRBV7-9 and TRBJ2-1, is DTGVSQNPRHKITKRGQNVTFRCDPISEHNRLYWYRQTLGQGPEFLTYFQNEAQLEKSRLLSDRFSAERPKGSFSTLEIQRTEQGDSAMYLCASSQWPGENEQFFGPGTRLTVL.